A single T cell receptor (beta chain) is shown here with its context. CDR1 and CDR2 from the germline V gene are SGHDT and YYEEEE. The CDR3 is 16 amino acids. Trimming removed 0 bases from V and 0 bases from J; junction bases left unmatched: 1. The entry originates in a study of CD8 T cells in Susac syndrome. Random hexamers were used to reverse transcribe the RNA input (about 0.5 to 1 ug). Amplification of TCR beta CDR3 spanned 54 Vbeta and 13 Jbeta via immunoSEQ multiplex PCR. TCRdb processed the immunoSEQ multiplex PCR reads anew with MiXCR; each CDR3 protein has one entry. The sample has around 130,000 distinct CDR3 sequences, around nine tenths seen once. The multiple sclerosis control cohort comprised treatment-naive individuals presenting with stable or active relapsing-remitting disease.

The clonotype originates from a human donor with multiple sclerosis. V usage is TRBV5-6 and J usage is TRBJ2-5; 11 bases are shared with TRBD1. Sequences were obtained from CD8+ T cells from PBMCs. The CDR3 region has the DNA TGTGCCAGCAGCTTGGCGGGACAGGGGGACCAAGAGACCCAGTACTTC. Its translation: CASSLAGQGDQETQYF.